These T cell receptor beta chains were read from a single sample in a study of blood T cell repertoires in COVID-19. Assay: immunoSEQ multiplex PCR; the TCRdb copy retains only in-frame clones and omits some. The table shows about 340,000 clones, with 80% to 90% occurring only once. The sequenced material came from PBMCs or T cells enriched from blood (not recorded which). The source is a woman aged 40 to 50 with acute COVID-19. The conserved cysteine and the conserved F or W are not part of the CDR3 here. Fields, in order: V gene, CDR3 protein.

V gene: TRBV7-2; CDR3 protein: ASSQGGPAGEQY
V gene: TRBV25-1; CDR3 protein: ASSESNEQF
V gene: TRBV7-9; CDR3 protein: ASSLSQGTDGYT
V gene: TRBV27; CDR3 protein: ASREAGGDYGYT
V gene: TRBV3-1/TRBV3-2; CDR3 protein: ASSQNAGAGGDEQY
V gene: TRBV7-9; CDR3 protein: ASSLDRYNEQF
V gene: TRBV28; CDR3 protein: ASSFRGGTAGTEAF
V gene: TRBV2; CDR3 protein: ASSESVLYGYT
V gene: TRBV28; CDR3 protein: ASRSGTAYEQY
V gene: TRBV6-6; CDR3 protein: ASAYEGAPGELF
V gene: TRBV28; CDR3 protein: ASSPQGGGHLYGYT
V gene: TRBV5-4; CDR3 protein: ASSSPGQGLSEQF
V gene: TRBV10-3; CDR3 protein: AISVPGTRSEQY
V gene: TRBV9; CDR3 protein: ASSVSQGKFPYEQY
V gene: TRBV28; CDR3 protein: ASSRPSGGRYEQY
V gene: TRBV15; CDR3 protein: ATSRDSRGRDGYT
V gene: TRBV9; CDR3 protein: ASSVDWSENTEAF
V gene: TRBV27; CDR3 protein: ASSFGSRNEQY
V gene: TRBV29-1; CDR3 protein: SVLSSYEQY
V gene: TRBV19; CDR3 protein: ASSIPGQGLLYT
V gene: TRBV5-1; CDR3 protein: ASSLGPGSYEQY
V gene: TRBV28; CDR3 protein: ASSSVSGEKLF
V gene: TRBV27; CDR3 protein: ASSLQGANTEAF
V gene: TRBV18; CDR3 protein: ASSPRQGGPQH
V gene: TRBV7-2; CDR3 protein: ASSWASQDTEAF
V gene: TRBV21-1; CDR3 protein: ASSPRGHLPYEQY
V gene: TRBV9; CDR3 protein: ASSLGSRGGDTGELF
V gene: TRBV4-3; CDR3 protein: ASSQDNGDTTYNEQF
V gene: TRBV5-1; CDR3 protein: ASSAPGAYEQY
V gene: TRBV7-3; CDR3 protein: ASSSLSSTEAF
V gene: TRBV4-1; CDR3 protein: ATPRLFGGNTIY
V gene: TRBV5-5; CDR3 protein: ASSDGGRIDYGYT
V gene: TRBV4-2; CDR3 protein: ASSQAAGNNEKLF
V gene: TRBV19; CDR3 protein: ASSRQASNQPQH
V gene: TRBV7-3; CDR3 protein: ASSLVAGGQETQY
V gene: TRBV7-8; CDR3 protein: ASSLDGATNEKLF
V gene: TRBV12-3/TRBV12-4; CDR3 protein: ASRTGPEAF
V gene: TRBV10-3; CDR3 protein: AISPGLAGTSTDTQY
V gene: TRBV3-1/TRBV3-2; CDR3 protein: ASSKPLTSIQTQY
V gene: TRBV5-1; CDR3 protein: ASSQGLAQTYNEQF
V gene: TRBV28; CDR3 protein: ASSSPIPKITGKEANIQY
V gene: TRBV7-3; CDR3 protein: ASSLGDRRNTEAF
V gene: TRBV12-5; CDR3 protein: ASGPSGATNTEAF
V gene: TRBV15; CDR3 protein: ATGAGTVSYGYT
V gene: TRBV9; CDR3 protein: ASSARSEFTDTQY
V gene: TRBV9; CDR3 protein: ASSVAGTSGGGADTQY
V gene: TRBV5-1; CDR3 protein: ASSFRDSYTEAF
V gene: TRBV7-2; CDR3 protein: ASSLAQRGEQY
V gene: TRBV4-2; CDR3 protein: ASSQERAGARPANTGELF
V gene: TRBV19; CDR3 protein: ASSISPAGDQPQH
V gene: TRBV14; CDR3 protein: ASSQSISGGGPYEQY
V gene: TRBV9; CDR3 protein: ASSVDRGGYT
V gene: TRBV5-4; CDR3 protein: ASSFGGTTNEKLF
V gene: TRBV18; CDR3 protein: ASSPPTGGSGNTIY
V gene: TRBV4-1; CDR3 protein: ASSQGGGRNTEAF
V gene: TRBV27; CDR3 protein: ASSLGGVRALH
V gene: TRBV5-4; CDR3 protein: ASSRPADRGSGNTIY
V gene: TRBV4-3; CDR3 protein: ASSQDRGANYGYT
V gene: TRBV19; CDR3 protein: ASMGASGRARDGYT